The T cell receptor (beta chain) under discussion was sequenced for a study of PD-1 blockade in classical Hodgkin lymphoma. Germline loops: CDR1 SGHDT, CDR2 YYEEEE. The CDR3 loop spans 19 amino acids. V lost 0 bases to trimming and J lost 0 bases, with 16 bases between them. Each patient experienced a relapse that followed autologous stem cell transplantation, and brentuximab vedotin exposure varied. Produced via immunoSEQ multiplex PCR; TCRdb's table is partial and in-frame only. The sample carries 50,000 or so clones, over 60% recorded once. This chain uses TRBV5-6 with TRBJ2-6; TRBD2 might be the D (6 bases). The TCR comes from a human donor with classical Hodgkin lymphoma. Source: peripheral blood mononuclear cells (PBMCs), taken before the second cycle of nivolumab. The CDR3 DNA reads TGTGCCAGCAGCTTGGCCGGGGGAACCACCTTCTCTGGGGCCAACGTCCTGACTTTC. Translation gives CASSLAGGTTFSGANVLTF.